The 16 T cell receptor beta chains below all came from one sample that was sequenced in a study of blood T cell repertoires in COVID-19. The assay was immunoSEQ multiplex PCR, and TCRdb's table has in-frame clones only and misses some. This table has 20,000 to 25,000 clones, 85% to 90% appearing once. The sample was peripheral blood. The receptor source for this set is an elderly woman with acute or convalescent COVID-19.

As concerns this clone: Mismatch with germline at one junction end may stem from a read error. V is TRBV28 and J is TRBJ2-7, with 11 bases aligning to TRBD1. Germline CDR1 MDHEN, CDR2 SYDVKM. This CDR3 is built from 15 residues. CDR3 coding DNA: TGTGCCAGCGGTTTATTGGGGACAGGGGGCTACGAGCAGTACTTC. This sequence encodes CASGLLGTGGYEQYF.

The chain joins TRBV7-8 to TRBJ2-1; perhaps TRBD2 as D (7 bases). Germline CDR1 and CDR2: SGHVS and FQNEAQ. The length of the CDR3 is 16 residues. Trimming removed 4 bases from V and 4 bases from J, with 17 bases in between. CDR3 amino acids: CASSYWGGGRYNEQFF. The CDR3 coding sequence is TGTGCCAGCAGCTACTGGGGCGGGGGCCGATACAATGAGCAGTTCTTC.

V and J are TRBV7-2 and TRBJ1-6; no definite D call. Per germline, CDR1 SGHTA and CDR2 FQGNSA. The ends were cut back, 4 bases at V and 8 bases at J, with 9 bases in the middle. The CDR3 consists of 13 residues. CDR3 residues: CASSSTADSPLHF. In nucleotides, the CDR3 is TGTGCCAGCAGCTCAACAGCAGATTCACCCCTCCACTTT.

V is TRBV2 and J is TRBJ2-5; possible D gene TRBD2, 7 bases. This CDR3 has 14 residues. Germline-derived CDR1 and CDR2 are SNHLY and FYNNEI. V shed 7 bases and J shed 5 bases, with 17 bases lying between them. This CDR3 reads CASIGGGPFETQYF. CDR3 nucleotide sequence: TGTGCCAGCATTGGGGGGGGGCCCTTTGAGACCCAGTACTTC.

This clone was observed a few times. This rearrangement joins TRBV10-2 to TRBJ1-3; D remains unclear. The CDR3 totals 13 residues. V lost 3 bases and J 10 bases, leaving 13 bases between the germline ends. The germline V gene has CDR1 WSHSY and CDR2 SAAADI. The CDR3 DNA follows: TGCGCCAGCAGTGACAGTTCCTCATGGACCATATATTTT. This encodes CASSDSSSWTIYF.

The chain recombines TRBV10-1 with TRBJ2-7, with a tentative D call TRBD1 (6 bases). There are 14 residues in the CDR3. Deletions cut 5 bases from V and 1 base from J, with 12 bases between. In germline, CDR1 is WNHNN, CDR2 SYGVQD (reference sequence). CDR3 bases: TGCGCCAGCAGTCCTACAGGGAGATCCTACGAGCAGTACTTC. Translating gives CASSPTGRSYEQYF.

The rearrangement links TRBV19 to TRBJ1-4; no clear D gene. The V gene's germline CDR1 is LNHDA and CDR2 SQIVND (reference sequence). V dropped 3 bases and J dropped 0 bases, with 8 bases sitting between them. The CDR3 consists of 15 residues. The CDR3 DNA follows: TGTGCCAGTAGTATGTTTAGCGCAACTAATGAAAAACTGTTTTTT. Protein sequence: CASSMFSATNEKLFF.

The rearrangement joins TRBV5-1 to TRBJ1-4, with D possibly TRBD1 on 5 matching bases. Germline V gives CDR1 SGHRS, CDR2 YFSETQ. The CDR3 consists of 14 residues. V was cut by 3 bases and J by 4 bases, with 10 bases left in between. The CDR3 DNA reads as TGCGCCAGCAGCTCGACAGAGCGTAATGAAAAACTGTTTTTT. This gives the protein CASSSTERNEKLFF.

The chain has TRBV2 and TRBJ2-7; 9 bases match TRBD1. Looked up from germline, CDR1 is SNHLY and CDR2 is FYNNEI. The CDR3 covers 14 residues. Losses at the gene ends were 7 bases for V and 1 base for J; bases not matched to a gene: 5. CDR3 in DNA: TGTGCCAGCACCCAGGGGACAGGGTCCTACGAGCAGTACTTC. Its translation: CASTQGTGSYEQYF.

This CDR3 reads CAISGGHHNTEAFF. In DNA, the CDR3 is TGTGCCATCAGTGGGGGACACCATAACACTGAAGCTTTCTTT. J is TRBJ1-1 and V is TRBV10-3; tentative D call: TRBD1 (6 bases). The germline gives CDR1 ENHRY, CDR2 SYGVKD. This CDR3 is 14 amino acids long. V lost 4 bases to trimming and J lost 2 bases, with 11 bases between them.

This sequence joins TRBV6-2 or TRBV6-3 and TRBJ2-1, with 8 bases that match TRBD1. With 0 bases clipped from V and 8 bases from J, the junction kept 15 bases outside the gene matches. CDR3 size: 18 residues. Germline assignment: CDR1 MNHEY and CDR2 SVGEGT. The CDR3 is CASSYSVAGQAPPDEQFF. The CDR3 region has the DNA TGTGCCAGCAGTTACTCGGTCGCGGGACAGGCCCCCCCAGATGAGCAGTTCTTC.

The rearrangement joins TRBV10-2 to TRBJ2-1; D gene ambiguous. Trimming removed 2 bases at V and 12 bases at J, with 14 bases between. CDR1 is WSHSY, CDR2 SAAADI, per germline. This CDR3 is built from 13 residues. Here the CDR3 reads CASSEVAALWQFF. The CDR3 bases are TGCGCCAGCAGTGAGGTAGCTGCATTGTGGCAGTTCTTC.

The genes are TRBV18 and TRBJ1-3, with D possibly TRBD1 on 5 matching bases. This CDR3 is built from 12 residues. Germline CDR1 KGHSH, CDR2 LQKENI. The V gene lost 1 base and the J gene lost 7 bases, with 5 bases spanning the gap. The CDR3 bases are TGTGCCAGCTCACCACAGGGGAACACCATATATTTT. This codes for CASSPQGNTIYF. The whole variable domain, filled in from reference TRBV18 and TRBJ1-3, reads NAGVMQNPRHLVRRRGQEARLRCSPMKGHSHVYWYRQLPEEGLKFMVYLQKENIIDESGMPKERFSAEFPKEGPSILRIQQVVRGDSAAYFCASSPQGNTIYFGEGSWLTVV.

The chain links TRBV30 to TRBJ2-5, with TRBD1 identical over 7 bases. From germline, CDR1 is GTSNPN and CDR2 SVGIG (reference sequence). Trimming removed 6 bases from V and 5 bases from J; junction bases left unmatched: 9. The CDR3 runs 13 residues. This CDR3 reads CACSGTEKETQYF. The DNA of the CDR3 is TGTGCCTGCTCCGGGACAGAAAAGGAGACCCAGTACTTC.

The V and J genes are TRBV5-1 and TRBJ2-2; 8 nucleotides line up with TRBD1. Germline CDR1 reads SGHRS; CDR2 reads YFSETQ. With 2 bases clipped from V and 4 bases from J, the junction kept 7 bases outside the gene matches. The CDR3 spans 16 residues. CDR3 nucleotide sequence: TGCGCCAGCAGCTTATACGACAGGGGCTTCACCGGGGAGCTGTTTTTT. Translation: CASSLYDRGFTGELFF.

Here the CDR3 reads CASSLVGGGAGNTIYF. DNA for the CDR3: TGTGCCAGCAGTCTAGTCGGGGGAGGCGCTGGAAACACCATATATTTT. This chain links TRBV5-4 with TRBJ1-3, with a weak D call TRBD1 (5 bases). Looked up from germline, CDR1 is SGHNT and CDR2 is YYREEE (reference sequence). CDR3 size: 16 residues. With 5 bases removed from V and 2 bases from J, the gap between germline ends came to 17 bases.